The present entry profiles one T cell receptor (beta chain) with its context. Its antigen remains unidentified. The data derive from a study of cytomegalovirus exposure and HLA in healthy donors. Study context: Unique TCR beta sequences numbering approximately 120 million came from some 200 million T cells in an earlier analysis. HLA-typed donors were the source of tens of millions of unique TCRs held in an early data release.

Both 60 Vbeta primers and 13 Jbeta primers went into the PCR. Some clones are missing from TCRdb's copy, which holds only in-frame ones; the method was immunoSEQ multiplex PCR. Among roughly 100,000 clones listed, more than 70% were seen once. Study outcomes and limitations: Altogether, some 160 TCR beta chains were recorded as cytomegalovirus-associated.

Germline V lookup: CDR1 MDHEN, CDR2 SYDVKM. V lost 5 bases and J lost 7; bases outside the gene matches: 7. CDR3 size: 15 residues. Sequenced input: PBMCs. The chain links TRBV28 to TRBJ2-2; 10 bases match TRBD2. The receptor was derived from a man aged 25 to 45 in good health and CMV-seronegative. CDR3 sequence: CASSSSGRAGGELFF. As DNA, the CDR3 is TGTGCCAGCAGTAGCAGCGGGAGGGCGGGCGGGGAGCTGTTTTTT. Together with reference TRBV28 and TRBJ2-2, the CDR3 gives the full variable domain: DVKVTQSSRYLVKRTGEKVFLECVQDMDHENMFWYRQDPGLGLRLIYFSYDVKMKEKGDIPEGYSVSREKKERFSLILESASTNQTSMYLCASSSSGRAGGELFFGEGSRLTVL.